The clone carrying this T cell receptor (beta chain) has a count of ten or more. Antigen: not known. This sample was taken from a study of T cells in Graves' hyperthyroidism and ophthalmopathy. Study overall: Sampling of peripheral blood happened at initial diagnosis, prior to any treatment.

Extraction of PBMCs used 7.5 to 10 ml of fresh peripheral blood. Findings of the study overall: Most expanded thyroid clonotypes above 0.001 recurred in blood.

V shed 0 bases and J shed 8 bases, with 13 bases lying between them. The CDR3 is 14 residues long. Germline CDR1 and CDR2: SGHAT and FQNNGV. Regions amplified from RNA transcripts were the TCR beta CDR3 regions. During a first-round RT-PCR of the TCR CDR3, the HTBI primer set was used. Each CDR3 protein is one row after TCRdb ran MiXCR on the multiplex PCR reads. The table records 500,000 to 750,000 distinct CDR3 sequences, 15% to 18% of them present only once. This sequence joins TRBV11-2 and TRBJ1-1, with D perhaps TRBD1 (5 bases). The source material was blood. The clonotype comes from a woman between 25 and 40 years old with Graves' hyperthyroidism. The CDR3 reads CASSLDGQGSEAFF. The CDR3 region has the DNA TGTGCCAGCAGCTTAGATGGGCAGGGCTCAGAAGCTTTCTTT.